A selection of T cell receptor beta chains follows, all from one sample in a study of early T cells in non-severe SARS-CoV-2 infection. Each CDR3 protein is one row after TCRdb ran MiXCR on the 5' RACE reads. The sample has tens of thousands of distinct CDR3 sequences, more than 12% seen once. The specimen was whole blood, collected at baseline. These receptors all stem from an adult who was a healthcare worker with PCR-confirmed SARS-CoV-2 infection or an uninfected control (not recorded which). The CDR3 runs from the conserved cysteine through the conserved F or W.

j_gene | v_gene | CDR3aa
TRBJ2-1 | TRBV5-6 | CASSGDSSHEQFF
TRBJ1-6 | TRBV28 | CASSLADRFNSPLHF
TRBJ2-1 | TRBV12-2 | CASRSEDNVCQLGSYNEQFF
TRBJ2-3 | TRBV29-1 | CSGRREPTDTQYF
TRBJ2-3 | TRBV5-1 | CAAALNSGSGTDTQYF
TRBJ2-3 | TRBV6-1 | CASSGWGRFREDTQYF
TRBJ2-3 | TRBV5-1 | CASSRDSITDTQYF
TRBJ1-1 | TRBV7-2 | CASRLTPSEAEAFF
TRBJ2-6 | TRBV18 | CASSPRVAGANVLTF
TRBJ2-1 | TRBV6-2/TRBV6-3 | CASGLDSYNEQFF
TRBJ2-5 | TRBV6-2/TRBV6-3 | CASSEIAGGPTETQYF
TRBJ2-2 | TRBV2 | CTSSLVSETGELFF
TRBJ2-7 | TRBV29-1 | CSVATGTSGYEQYF
TRBJ2-5 | TRBV7-3 | CASSLTLGSGETQYF
TRBJ2-3 | TRBV6-5 | CASSYSTSGRSRYF
TRBJ2-7 | TRBV18 | CASSFRGQSDEQYF
TRBJ1-3 | TRBV29-1 | CSVVAGKGNTIYF
TRBJ2-2 | TRBV5-1 | CASSPLFGGDTGELFF
TRBJ1-5 | TRBV5-1 | CASSLVGGRNQPQHF
TRBJ2-7 | TRBV5-5 | CASSLEVVNRASGEQYF
TRBJ2-5 | TRBV7-6 | CASSFFWRAGRETQYF
TRBJ2-3 | TRBV2 | CASSDRADTQYF
TRBJ1-2 | TRBV30 | CAFGTGDYGYTF
TRBJ2-6 | TRBV7-3 | CASSLFRDPGANVLTF
TRBJ2-2 | TRBV7-8 | CASTITPGGITGELFF
TRBJ2-3 | TRBV6-6 | CASSYGQGATDTQYF
TRBJ2-1 | TRBV27 | CASSLSGLQNEQFF
TRBJ2-1 | TRBV30 | CAWSASDVPSEQFF
TRBJ1-5 | TRBV2 | CASSVQGEQPQHF
TRBJ2-7 | TRBV6-1 | CASLKPSGTGAYEQYF
TRBJ1-6 | TRBV20-1 | CSAGSWGNSPLHF
TRBJ2-7 | TRBV10-3 | CAISGGTSGSYEQYF
TRBJ1-1 | TRBV5-1 | CASTIDSDGTEAFF
TRBJ2-2 | TRBV20-1 | CSATLGDGELFF
TRBJ2-2 | TRBV11-2 | CASTLSGRAGELFF
TRBJ2-3 | TRBV3-1 | CASSHGLAVSTDTQYF
TRBJ2-1 | TRBV4-2 | CASSLNGGNEQFF
TRBJ2-2 | TRBV4-1 | CASSHPGLAGPKPFNQRTGELFF
TRBJ1-1 | TRBV20-1 | CSARGGGLVTEAFF
TRBJ2-2 | TRBV6-6 | CASKRTGADGELFF
TRBJ2-1 | TRBV15 | CATSRGVNDEQFF
TRBJ1-5 | TRBV2 | CASMSVGDQPQHF
TRBJ2-7 | TRBV29-1 | CSVVKGASYEQYF
TRBJ1-1 | TRBV5-1 | CASSLEWVNTEAFF
TRBJ2-7 | TRBV4-1 | CASSQGHTVYEQYF
TRBJ2-3 | TRBV20-1 | CSAKTSGGFTDTQYF
TRBJ1-1 | TRBV6-4 | CASTAWEGPINEDTEAFF
TRBJ2-7 | TRBV23-1 | CASSQSTAEKAYEQYF
TRBJ1-2 | TRBV4-2 | CASSQDNGSGDYGYTF
TRBJ1-1 | TRBV27 | CASSTPLSEAFF
TRBJ2-7 | TRBV9 | CASSVGLVSYEQYF
TRBJ2-1 | TRBV12-3/TRBV12-4 | CASSFTADEQFF
TRBJ1-1 | TRBV6-4 | CASSGEGGTEAFF
TRBJ2-2 | TRBV29-1 | CSVEASGNTGELFF
TRBJ2-7 | TRBV7-8 | CASSLAVNLAGGPDEQYF